Below, one TCR beta chain is given with its context. Its antigen is unknown. This CDR3 spans 13 amino acids. The germline V and J ends were trimmed by 7 bases and 3 bases, with 12 bases remaining between them. The PCR was carried out with 60 Vbeta primers and 13 Jbeta primers. Some clones are missing from TCRdb's copy, which holds only in-frame ones; the method was immunoSEQ multiplex PCR. The table records 100,000 or so clones, roughly 80% of them present only once. The data are from a study of cytomegalovirus exposure and HLA in healthy donors. Background on the study: Approximately 85 million unique TCRs from HLA-typed donors were held in an early data release.

Overall study findings and caveats: Trimming of TCR beta V- and J-genes showed a link, identified in a later analysis, to a missense DCLRE1C variant. Association of about 17,000 TCR beta sequences with HLA alleles was found at 0.05 false discovery rate in a later analysis. Earlier analysis yielded a pattern in which most TCR beta V segments were productive about 90% or about 30% of the time.

The TCR originated in a man aged 25-45 years in good health and CMV-seropositive. The chain is built from TRBV23-1 and TRBJ2-5, with D tentatively TRBD1 (6 bases). TRBV23-1 is marked as an open reading frame, function uncertain. The sequencing input was PBMCs. The DNA of the CDR3 is TGCGCCAGCACTATAGGACAGAAAGAGACCCAGTACTTC. Translated, it gives CASTIGQKETQYF.